This T cell receptor beta chain originates from a study of T cell changes during pregnancy in multiple sclerosis. Only in-frame clones appear in the TCRdb table, and some are missing; sequencing was by immunoSEQ multiplex PCR. Here the sample spans some 54,000 clones, 85% to 95% being singletons. In germline, CDR1 is PRHDT, CDR2 FYEKMQ (reference sequence). This CDR3 region has 15 residues. V lost 5 bases to trimming and J lost 5 bases, with 19 bases between them. This clonotype originated in a female donor with multiple sclerosis, enrolled in a pregnancy study. Sample: CD8+ T cells from peripheral blood mononuclear cells, taken in the third trimester of pregnancy. The genes are TRBV13 and TRBJ2-7; possible D gene TRBD2, 6 bases. The CDR3 bases are TGTGCCAGCAGCCCCCTGCGGGACGGAATCAACGAGCAGTACTTC. Its translation is CASSPLRDGINEQYF.